The rows below give T cell receptor beta chains drawn from one sample of a study of Graves' ophthalmopathy and Graves' hyperthyroidism. From the multiplex PCR reads, TCRdb called clonotypes with MiXCR, one entry per CDR3 protein. The data contain 620,000 or so distinct CDR3 sequences, approximately 21% of them seen just once; the ten biggest clones take up roughly 7.4%. Sequenced input: peripheral blood. Receptors were obtained from a woman aged 18-29 years with stable Graves' hyperthyroidism. Some clones in this sample may be carry-over from other donors' samples. Both conserved end residues are part of each CDR3. A D gene is named only where the DNA matches it firmly. The size entry is marked missing in some rows and otherwise reads once, few, many or a size class.

clone size,D gene,J gene,V gene,CDR3 protein,CDR3 DNA
-,TRBD1,TRBJ1-2,TRBV7-9,CASSPGDRLNYGYTF,TGTGCCAGCAGCCCAGGGGACAGGCTAAACTATGGCTACACCTTC
many,TRBD2,TRBJ2-7,TRBV19,CASNSGSYEQYF,TGTGCCAGTAATAGCGGGAGTTACGAGCAGTACTTC
-,-,TRBJ2-5,TRBV6-1,CASSPFGRGIQETQYF,TGTGCCAGCAGTCCCTTCGGTAGGGGGATCCAAGAGACCCAGTACTTC
few,TRBD1,TRBJ1-1,TRBV4-1,CASSQDGDRGLYTEAFF,TGCGCCAGCAGCCAAGATGGTGATAGGGGGCTTTACACTGAAGCTTTCTTT
many,TRBD1,TRBJ2-7,TRBV10-1,CASTGGQGSYEQYF,TGCGCCAGCACCGGGGGACAGGGCTCCTACGAGCAGTACTTC
-,-,TRBJ2-7,TRBV7-2,CASSSQGGFSYEQYF,TGTGCCAGCAGCTCCCAGGGTGGTTTCTCCTACGAGCAGTACTTC
-,TRBD2,TRBJ2-5,TRBV11-2,CASSSGTSGLQETQYF,TGTGCCAGCAGCAGCGGGACTAGCGGGTTGCAAGAGACCCAGTACTTC
many,-,TRBJ2-5,TRBV7-9,CASSSPWGEETQYF,TGTGCCAGCAGCTCCCCCTGGGGGGAAGAGACCCAGTACTTC
few,TRBD1,TRBJ2-7,TRBV30,CAWSPRDRGRYEQYF,TGTGCCTGGAGTCCCCGGGACAGGGGTCGGTACGAGCAGTACTTC
many,TRBD1,TRBJ2-2,TRBV5-1,CASKKTGGTGELFF,TGCGCCAGCAAAAAGACAGGGGGCACCGGGGAGCTGTTTTTT
many,-,TRBJ1-5,TRBV2,CASSGEPIGYQPQHF,TGTGCCAGCAGTGGAGAGCCTATAGGGTATCAGCCCCAGCATTTT
-,TRBD1,TRBJ1-1,TRBV29-1,CSVGGQAMNTEAWF,TGCAGCGTTGGGGGACAGGCGATGAACACTGAAGCTTGGTTT
-,-,TRBJ1-2,TRBV6-5,CASSYGTRAYGYTF,TGTGCCAGCAGTTACGGGACGCGAGCTTATGGCTACACCTTC
many,TRBD1,TRBJ1-1,TRBV5-1,CASSRDRGRDTEAFF,TGCGCCAGCAGCCGTGACAGGGGTAGGGACACTGAAGCTTTCTTT
-,-,TRBJ2-7,TRBV20-1,CSARDQTAEQYF,TGCAGTGCTAGAGATCAGACTGCCGAGCAGTACTTC
once,-,TRBJ1-2,TRBV6-1,CASSSGGALGYTF,TGTGCCAGCAGCTCAGGAGGGGCGCTTGGCTACACCTTC
few,TRBD1,TRBJ2-2,TRBV15,CATSMTGGPGELFF,TGTGCCACCAGCATGACAGGGGGGCCCGGGGAGCTGTTTTTT
many,-,TRBJ1-5,TRBV30,CAWSDSNQPQHF,TGTGCCTGGAGCGACAGCAATCAGCCCCAGCATTTT
many,-,TRBJ1-6,TRBV13,CASSPKGGTNSPLHF,TGTGCCAGCAGCCCAAAAGGGGGGACCAATTCACCCCTCCACTTT
many,-,TRBJ1-1,TRBV12-3/TRBV12-4,CATTDSENTEAFF,TGTGCCACCACGGACTCAGAGAACACTGAAGCTTTCTTT
-,-,TRBJ2-3,TRBV18,CASSPGPKHNTQYF,TGTGCCAGCTCACCGGGACCGAAACACAATACGCAGTATTTT
many,-,TRBJ1-2,TRBV19,CASSPRGLGSNYGYTF,TGTGCCAGTAGTCCACGGGGACTCGGTTCTAACTATGGCTACACCTTC
-,-,TRBJ2-2,TRBV5-6,CASSSPQRANTGELFF,TGTGCCAGCAGCTCCCCACAGCGCGCGAACACCGGGGAGCTGTTTTTT
-,TRBD1,TRBJ2-5,TRBV7-9,CASSFRTGKSETQYF,TGTGCCAGCAGCTTCCGGACAGGGAAGTCAGAGACCCAGTACTTC
many,TRBD1,TRBJ1-2,TRBV6-5,CASSYDSFGTGFGYTF,TGTGCCAGCAGTTACGATTCATTCGGGACAGGGTTCGGCTACACCTTC
-,-,TRBJ1-5,TRBV6-1,CASRGFHQPQHF,TGTGCCAGCAGGGGGTTTCATCAGCCCCAGCATTTT
few,TRBD1,TRBJ2-7,TRBV20-1,CSAMTGLLLEQYF,TGCAGTGCAATGACAGGGTTGCTGTTGGAGCAGTACTTC
many,TRBD1,TRBJ2-7,TRBV10-3,CAISYRDRGDEQYF,TGTGCCATCAGTTACCGGGACAGGGGGGACGAGCAGTACTTC
many,-,TRBJ2-7,TRBV10-3,CAISESGTPKVSYEQYF,TGTGCCATCAGTGAGTCGGGCACGCCCAAGGTATCCTACGAGCAGTACTTC
many,-,TRBJ2-5,TRBV28,CASSTYYLEGRPSGTQYF,TGTGCCAGCAGTACCTACTACTTGGAGGGGCGACCCTCGGGGACCCAGTACTTC
-,TRBD1,TRBJ2-7,TRBV6-1,CASTILSGQGQYF,TGTGCCAGCACCATACTTTCCGGACAGGGTCAGTACTTC
many,-,TRBJ1-1,TRBV11-1,CASRPGGGTEAFF,TGTGCCAGCAGGCCGGGGGGCGGCACTGAAGCTTTCTTT
many,-,TRBJ1-2,TRBV5-5,CASSLMQENYGYTF,TGTGCCAGCAGCTTGATGCAGGAAAACTATGGCTACACCTTC
many,-,TRBJ1-5,TRBV29-1,CSVEENSNQPQHF,TGCAGCGTTGAAGAGAATAGCAATCAGCCCCAGCATTTT
many,-,TRBJ2-2,TRBV6-5,CASSYSIFPLAGELFF,TGTGCCAGCAGTTACTCGATTTTCCCTTTGGCCGGGGAGCTGTTTTTT
many,-,TRBJ2-7,TRBV9,CASSVEEGNSYEQYF,TGTGCCAGCAGCGTAGAGGAAGGGAACTCCTACGAGCAGTACTTC
-,TRBD1,TRBJ2-2,TRBV5-1,CASSLDRVGAGELFF,TGCGCCAGCAGCCTAGACAGGGTAGGGGCCGGGGAGCTGTTTTTT
few,-,TRBJ2-2,TRBV6-2/TRBV6-3,CASSYGTWTGELFF,TGTGCCAGCAGTTACGGGACTTGGACCGGGGAGCTGTTTTTT
few,TRBD2,TRBJ2-7,TRBV6-2/TRBV6-3,CASIEGLATSYEQYF,TGTGCCAGCATAGAAGGACTAGCGACTTCCTACGAGCAGTACTTC
few,-,TRBJ2-5,TRBV6-2/TRBV6-3,CASSYGQTQETQYF,TGTGCCAGCAGTTACGGTCAGACGCAAGAGACCCAGTACTTC
many,-,TRBJ2-6,TRBV6-1,CASSDGHSGANVLTF,TGTGCCAGCAGTGACGGGCACTCTGGGGCCAACGTCCTGACTTTC
-,-,TRBJ2-2,TRBV11-2,CASSYTGTDTGELFF,TGTGCCAGCAGCTACACCGGGACTGACACCGGGGAGCTGTTTTTT
-,-,TRBJ2-7,TRBV6-1,CASSPPAGGQYEQYF,TGTGCCAGCAGCCCCCCGGCCGGGGGGCAATACGAGCAGTACTTC
-,-,TRBJ2-5,TRBV12-3/TRBV12-4,CASSYIEEETQYF,TGTGCCAGCAGTTACATCGAAGAGGAGACCCAGTACTTC
few,TRBD1,TRBJ1-2,TRBV12-3/TRBV12-4,CASSSPKQGSYGYTF,TGTGCCAGCAGTTCCCCCAAACAGGGGAGCTATGGCTACACCTTC
many,-,TRBJ1-1,TRBV11-3,CASSWKGGTEAFF,TGTGCCAGCAGCTGGAAGGGTGGGACTGAAGCTTTCTTT
many,-,TRBJ1-5,TRBV6-5,CASLYRHLSNQPQHF,TGTGCCAGCCTTTACAGGCACCTTAGCAATCAGCCCCAGCATTTT
many,TRBD1,TRBJ2-5,TRBV2,CASSLTGTGVETQYF,TGTGCCAGCAGCCTCACCGGGACAGGGGTAGAGACCCAGTACTTC